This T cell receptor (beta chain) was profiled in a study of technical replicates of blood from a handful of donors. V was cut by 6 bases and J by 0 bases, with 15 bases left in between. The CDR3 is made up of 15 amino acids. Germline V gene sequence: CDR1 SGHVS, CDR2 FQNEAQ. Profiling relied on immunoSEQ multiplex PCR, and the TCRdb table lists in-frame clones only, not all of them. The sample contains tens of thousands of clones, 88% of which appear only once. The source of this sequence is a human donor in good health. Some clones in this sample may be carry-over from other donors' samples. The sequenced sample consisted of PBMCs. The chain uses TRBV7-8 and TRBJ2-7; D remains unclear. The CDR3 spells CASSRLATFSYEQYF. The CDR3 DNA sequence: TGTGCCAGCAGTCGACTGGCCACCTTCTCCTACGAGCAGTACTTC.